Each of the 26 T cell receptor beta chains below was sequenced from the same sample in a study of cytomegalovirus exposure and HLA in healthy donors. PCR employed 60 Vbeta and 13 Jbeta primers. TCRdb's copy holds only in-frame clones and misses some; the assay was immunoSEQ multiplex PCR. Of over 100,000 clones in the sample, about 75% were seen once. The sample consisted of PBMCs. These receptors all come from a woman in her thirties or forties in good health and CMV-seronegative.

The chain has TRBV20-1 and TRBJ1-1; D is unresolved. CDR1 is DFQATT and CDR2 is SNEGSKA in the germline V gene (reference sequence). This CDR3 region has 11 residues. V lost 2 bases and J lost 10, with 11 bases in between. The CDR3 coding sequence is TGCAGTGCTAGACCTCTAGTGGTAGCTTTCTTT. Its protein is CSARPLVVAFF.

The CDR3, as DNA: TGTGCCAGCAACCAGGGGGGAATCGGGGGTTCACCCCTCCACTTT. As protein: CASNQGGIGGSPLHF. The rearrangement uses TRBV6-5 and TRBJ1-6, with 7 bases fitting TRBD1. Trimming at V came to 7 bases and at J to 9 bases, leaving 12 bases not matched to a gene. The germline CDR1 and CDR2 sequences are MNHEY and SVGAGI. The length of the CDR3 is 15 residues.

The chain carries TRBV6-6 and TRBJ2-1; 11 bases agree with TRBD2. Germline-derived CDR1 and CDR2 are MNHNY and SVGAGI (reference sequence). Trimming cost V 3 bases and J 6 bases; bases outside gene matches: 7. The CDR3 covers 16 residues. The CDR3 spells CASSYPGTSGINEQFF. The DNA of the CDR3 is TGTGCCAGCAGTTATCCCGGGACTAGCGGTATCAATGAGCAGTTCTTC.

The chain joins TRBV28 to TRBJ1-2; the match to TRBD1 covers 11 bases. The CDR3 length is 14 residues. J lost 2 bases, V lost 8 bases, and 4 bases had no gene match. Germline V gene data show CDR1 as MDHEN and CDR2 as SYDVKM. The CDR3 DNA reads as TGTGCCAGCGGACAGGGGGCGGGGAACTATGGCTACACCTTC. Its protein is CASGQGAGNYGYTF.

The V call is TRBV5-6, the J call TRBJ1-4, with a weak D call TRBD1 (6 bases). V was trimmed by 0 bases and J by 7 bases, leaving 16 bases between them. The CDR3 contains 16 residues. The germline CDR1 and CDR2 sequences are SGHDT and YYEEEE. CDR3 sequence reads: CASSLEATGRFEKLFF. The DNA of the CDR3 is TGTGCCAGCAGCTTGGAAGCGACAGGCAGATTTGAAAAACTGTTTTTT.

The chain has TRBV4-3 and TRBJ2-1; TRBD2 matches at 8 bases. The CDR3 covers 17 residues. Per germline, CDR1 LGHNA and CDR2 YSLEER. The trim removed 0 bases at V and 7 bases at J, leaving 11 bases unmatched. The CDR3 coding sequence is TGCGCCAGCAGCCAAGATTGGGGTAGCGGGAATTCGAATGAGCAGTTCTTC. This encodes CASSQDWGSGNSNEQFF.

The chain has TRBV9 and TRBJ1-3; maybe TRBD1 (5 bases). Germline-derived CDR1 and CDR2 are SGDLS and YYNGEE. The V gene lost 3 bases and the J gene lost 2 bases, with 9 bases spanning the gap. This CDR3 spans 14 amino acids. CDR3 sequence: CASSANRPGNTIYF. As DNA, the CDR3 is TGTGCCAGCAGCGCAAACAGGCCTGGAAACACCATATATTTT.

This chain joins TRBV30 and TRBJ1-2; no definite D call. The CDR3 totals 17 residues. Germline V gives CDR1 GTSNPN, CDR2 SVGIG (reference sequence). V lost 3 bases and J 5 bases, leaving 25 bases between the germline ends. The CDR3 protein is CAWSVADWQRPIYGYTF. The CDR3 DNA reads as TGTGCCTGGAGCGTAGCGGACTGGCAGCGACCTATATATGGCTACACCTTC.

This sequence joins TRBV6-5 and TRBJ2-7; 8 positions match TRBD1. The CDR3 has 14 residues. CDR1 MNHEY and CDR2 SVGAGI come from the germline V gene. V was pared by 7 bases and J by 9 bases, with 14 bases of the junction left unmatched. For the CDR3, the DNA is TGTGCCAGCACCCCTAGTCCAGGGGGCGTTGGGCAGTACTTC. It specifies CASTPSPGGVGQYF.

This rearrangement joins TRBV5-1 to TRBJ1-4; 8 bases are shared with TRBD1. V lost 4 bases, J lost 2 bases, and 7 bases stayed unmatched. Germline V gene sequence: CDR1 SGHRS, CDR2 YFSETQ. This CDR3 is 16 amino acids long. Here the CDR3 reads CASSRDRMTTNEKLFF. The CDR3 nucleotides are TGCGCCAGCAGCCGGGACAGGATGACGACTAATGAAAAACTGTTTTTT. The full variable domain, with the rest looked up from reference TRBV5-1 and TRBJ1-4, is KAGVTQTPRYLIKTRGQQVTLSCSPISGHRSVSWYQQTPGQGLQFLFEYFSETQRNKGNFPGRFSGRQFSNSRSEMNVSTLELGDSALYLCASSRDRMTTNEKLFFGSGTQLSVL.

The rearrangement uses TRBV10-3 and TRBJ1-5; D possibly corresponds to TRBD1 (5 bases). CDR1 is ENHRY and CDR2 is SYGVKD in the germline V gene. The CDR3 consists of 13 residues. The ends were cut back, 6 bases at V and 0 bases at J, with 6 bases in the middle. The CDR3: CAISQGSNQPQHF. The CDR3 DNA is TGTGCCATCAGCCAGGGTAGCAATCAGCCCCAGCATTTT.

The V call is TRBV15, the J call TRBJ1-5, with D unresolved. The CDR3 sequence is 14 residues long. V was clipped by 8 bases and J by 0 bases, with 11 bases between them. CDR1 is LNHNV and CDR2 is YYDKDF in the germline V gene (reference sequence). The CDR3 bases are TGTGCCACCGCACAGAGAAGTAGCAATCAGCCCCAGCATTTT. This encodes CATAQRSSNQPQHF.

This sequence joins TRBV20-1 and TRBJ2-1; D may be TRBD2 (5 bases). CDR1 DFQATT and CDR2 SNEGSKA come from the germline V gene (reference sequence). V was pared by 5 bases and J by 10 bases, with 12 bases between. The CDR3 loop spans 11 amino acids. CDR3 residues: CSAFGPGEQFF. The CDR3 DNA reads as TGCAGTGCTTTCGGTCCGGGGGAGCAGTTCTTC.

The chain joins TRBV9 to TRBJ2-7, with TRBD1 identical over 8 bases. The J segment lost 0 bases and the V segment lost 4 bases, leaving 12 bases of the junction unmatched. CDR1 SGDLS and CDR2 YYNGEE come from the germline V gene. CDR3 length equals 17 residues. In DNA form, the CDR3 reads TGTGCCAGCAGCCCTTATAGCGGACAGGGCCTCTCCTACGAGCAGTACTTC. Translated, it gives CASSPYSGQGLSYEQYF.

The V and J genes are TRBV7-2 and TRBJ1-5; 9 nucleotides agree with TRBD1. The CDR3 has 17 residues. Losses at the gene ends were 0 bases for V and 8 bases for J; bases not matched to a gene: 11. CDR1 is SGHTA and CDR2 is FQGNSA in the germline V gene. CDR3: CASSLARTGGAYEPQHF. In DNA, the CDR3 is TGTGCCAGCAGCTTAGCCAGAACAGGGGGCGCTTACGAGCCCCAGCATTTT.

J is TRBJ2-2 and V is TRBV5-1; TRBD1 aligns across 9 bases. V was clipped by 3 bases and J by 5 bases; unmatched bases: 11. CDR3 length: 17 residues. Per germline, CDR1 SGHRS and CDR2 YFSETQ. As DNA, the CDR3 is TGCGCCAGCAGCTCGGGGTCGGGGACAGGGTCGACCGGGGAGCTGTTTTTT. It translates to CASSSGSGTGSTGELFF.

The chain links TRBV11-1 to TRBJ1-2; 7 bases align to TRBD1. V was clipped by 1 base and J by 2 bases; unmatched bases: 4. The CDR3 contains 15 residues. The V gene's germline CDR1 is SGHAT and CDR2 FQDESV (reference sequence). CDR3 nucleotides: TGTGCCAGCAGCTTAGTGACAGGGACGAACTATGGCTACACCTTC. This translates into CASSLVTGTNYGYTF.

CDR3 residues: CASSLGGTSGYNEQFF. The CDR3 nucleotides read TGTGCCAGCAGTTTAGGAGGGACTAGCGGCTACAATGAGCAGTTCTTC. The chain combines TRBV28 with TRBJ2-1, with 11 bases matching TRBD2. After removal of 2 bases from V and 3 bases from J, the junction contained 3 bases not matched to a gene. The germline gives CDR1 MDHEN, CDR2 SYDVKM. This CDR3 is 16 amino acids long.

The J gene is TRBJ2-7, the V gene TRBV28; D unresolved. CDR3 length equals 13 residues. V was cut by 7 bases and J by 2 bases, with 12 bases left in between. Germline values: CDR1 MDHEN, CDR2 SYDVKM. For the CDR3, the DNA is TGTGCCAGCAACCCCCACGGAGCCTACGAGCAGTACTTC. It encodes CASNPHGAYEQYF.

This clone occurred a few times. This chain uses TRBV6-1 with TRBJ2-1, with 7 nucleotides matching TRBD1. CDR1 and CDR2 from the germline V gene are MNHNS and SASEGT. The trim removed 7 bases at V and 9 bases at J, leaving 6 bases unmatched. The CDR3 has 12 residues. The CDR3 nucleotides read TGTGCCAGCAATACAGGGGTGGCTGAGCAGTTCTTC. This encodes CASNTGVAEQFF.

The chain has TRBV5-1 and TRBJ1-4, with D tentatively TRBD1 (6 bases). The CDR3 is made up of 14 amino acids. V lost 4 bases to trimming and J lost 3 bases, with 10 bases between them. Per the germline V gene, CDR1 is SGHRS and CDR2 is YFSETQ. This CDR3 reads CASSNGQPNEKLFF. Written as DNA, the CDR3 is TGCGCCAGCAGCAACGGACAGCCTAATGAAAAACTGTTTTTT.

DNA of the CDR3: TGTGCCAGCGGGATAGGGGGCGGGTCACCCCTCCACTTT. Amino acids: CASGIGGGSPLHF. The chain is built from TRBV2 and TRBJ1-6, with 7 bases fitting TRBD1. CDR1 is SNHLY and CDR2 is FYNNEI in the germline V gene. This CDR3 is 13 amino acids long. The J segment lost 10 bases and the V segment lost 8 bases, leaving 8 bases of the junction unmatched.

There are a few counts of this clone. The chain recombines TRBV7-2 with TRBJ2-3; no clear D. CDR3 length equals 13 residues. Germline V lookup: CDR1 SGHTA, CDR2 FQGNSA. V was pared by 0 bases and J by 6 bases, with 7 bases between. CDR3 in DNA: TGTGCCAGCAGCTTAGCAGCCTTTGATACGCAGTATTTT. This gives the protein CASSLAAFDTQYF.

This clone was detected once. Lacking the conserved final phenylalanine or tryptophan, this CDR3 likely reflects a read error. This sequence joins TRBV7-2 and TRBJ1-2, with D tentatively TRBD1 (5 bases). Trimming stripped 1 base from V and 4 bases from J, with 13 bases between. This CDR3 contains 15 residues. Germline V lookup: CDR1 SGHTA, CDR2 FQGNSA. CDR3 bases: TGTGCCAGCAGCTTAGTACCAGGGAACGTCTATGGCTACACCTCC. Encoded protein: CASSLVPGNVYGYTS.

The chain recombines TRBV28 with TRBJ2-5, with 14 bases matching TRBD2. Trimming at V came to 3 bases and at J to 0 bases, leaving 6 bases not matched to a gene. This CDR3 comprises 18 residues. Germline CDR1 is MDHEN and CDR2 is SYDVKM. The CDR3 loop is CASSFLGTSGGHQETQYF. The DNA of the CDR3 is TGTGCCAGCAGTTTCCTCGGGACTAGCGGGGGCCACCAAGAGACCCAGTACTTC.

This clone was observed once. This chain joins TRBV6-1 and TRBJ1-5; 9 bases agree with TRBD1. CDR3 length: 13 residues. Germline V gives CDR1 MNHNS, CDR2 SASEGT. Losses at the gene ends were 8 bases for V and 6 bases for J; bases not matched to a gene: 5. CDR3 DNA sequence: TGTGCCAGCGGACAGGGGATGGGTCAGCCCCAGCATTTT. Translated, it gives CASGQGMGQPQHF.